A selection of T cell receptor beta chains follows, all from one sample in a study of blood T cell repertoires in COVID-19. Generated by immunoSEQ multiplex PCR, the TCRdb table keeps only in-frame clones and is missing some. The data show a few hundred thousand clones, 80% to 85% seen once. Source material: peripheral blood. The origin of the receptors is a human donor in a cohort sampled during active COVID-19. Each CDR3 is given with its conserved first and last residue. Fields, in order: V gene, J gene, D gene, clone size, CDR3 DNA, CDR3 protein. The D gene is left open where the match is weak. Clone size is given for some rows only: seen once, a few or many times, or a class if the clone is expanded.

v_call: TRBV29-1
j_call: TRBJ1-3
d_call: NA
clone_size: NA
cdr3_nt: TGCAGCGTCGGAAACAGGGCGAGCTCTGGAAACACCATATATTTT
cdr3_aa: CSVGNRASSGNTIYF

v_call: TRBV27
j_call: TRBJ1-6
d_call: TRBD1
clone_size: NA
cdr3_nt: TGTGCCAGCAGTTACAGGGGGAGTTATTCACCCCTCCACTTT
cdr3_aa: CASSYRGSYSPLHF

v_call: TRBV25-1
j_call: TRBJ2-5
d_call: NA
clone_size: NA
cdr3_nt: TGTGCCAGCAGTGAATCGTGGCACCAAGAGACCCAGTACTTC
cdr3_aa: CASSESWHQETQYF

v_call: TRBV28
j_call: TRBJ1-1
d_call: NA
clone_size: once
cdr3_nt: TGTGCCACCCGGAACAGCTTTGAAGCTTTCTTT
cdr3_aa: CATRNSFEAFF

v_call: TRBV5-1
j_call: TRBJ2-1
d_call: TRBD2
clone_size: NA
cdr3_nt: TGCGCCAGCAGCTGGACTAGCGGCATCTACAATGAGCAGTTCTTC
cdr3_aa: CASSWTSGIYNEQFF

v_call: TRBV7-2
j_call: TRBJ2-7
d_call: TRBD1
clone_size: NA
cdr3_nt: TGTGCCAGCAGTTCCGGGACAGGAGCCTACGAGCAGTACTTC
cdr3_aa: CASSSGTGAYEQYF

v_call: TRBV5-5
j_call: TRBJ1-5
d_call: TRBD1
clone_size: once
cdr3_nt: TGTGCCAGCAGAAATGGACAGGGATACAATCAGCCCCAGCATTTT
cdr3_aa: CASRNGQGYNQPQHF

v_call: TRBV7-9
j_call: TRBJ2-3
d_call: TRBD2
clone_size: few
cdr3_nt: TGTGCCAGCAGCTTGGGACTAGCGGACACAGATACGCAGTATTTT
cdr3_aa: CASSLGLADTDTQYF

v_call: TRBV5-4
j_call: TRBJ2-3
d_call: TRBD1
clone_size: NA
cdr3_nt: TGTGCCAGCAGCTTATCGGACAGGGGGGTAAGGAATACGCAGTATTTT
cdr3_aa: CASSLSDRGVRNTQYF

v_call: TRBV18
j_call: TRBJ2-1
d_call: NA
clone_size: NA
cdr3_nt: TGTGCCAGCTCACCAGCGGGCTCCTACAATGAGCAGTTCTTC
cdr3_aa: CASSPAGSYNEQFF